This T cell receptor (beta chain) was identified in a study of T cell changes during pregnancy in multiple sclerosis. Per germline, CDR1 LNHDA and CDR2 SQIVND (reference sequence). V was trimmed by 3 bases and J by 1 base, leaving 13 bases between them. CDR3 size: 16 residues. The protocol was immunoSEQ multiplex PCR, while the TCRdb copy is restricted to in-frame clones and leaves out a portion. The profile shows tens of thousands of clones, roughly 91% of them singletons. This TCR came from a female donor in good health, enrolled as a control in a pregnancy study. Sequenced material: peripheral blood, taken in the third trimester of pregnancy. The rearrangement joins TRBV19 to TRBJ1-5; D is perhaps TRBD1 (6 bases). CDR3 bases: TGTGCCAGTAGTATCATCGGGGGGGCAAGCAATCAGCCCCAGCATTTT. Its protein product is CASSIIGGASNQPQHF.